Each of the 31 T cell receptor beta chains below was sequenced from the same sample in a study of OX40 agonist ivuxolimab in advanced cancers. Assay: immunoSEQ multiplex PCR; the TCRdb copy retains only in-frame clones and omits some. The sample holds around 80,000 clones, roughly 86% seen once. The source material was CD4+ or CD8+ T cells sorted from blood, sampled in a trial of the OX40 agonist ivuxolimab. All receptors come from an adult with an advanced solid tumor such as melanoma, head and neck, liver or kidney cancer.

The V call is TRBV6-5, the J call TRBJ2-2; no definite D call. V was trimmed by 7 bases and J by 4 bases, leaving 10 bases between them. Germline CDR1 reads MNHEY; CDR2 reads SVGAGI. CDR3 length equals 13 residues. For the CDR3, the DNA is TGTGCCAGCAAAAGGCTTACCACCGGGGAGCTGTTTTTT. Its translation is CASKRLTTGELFF.

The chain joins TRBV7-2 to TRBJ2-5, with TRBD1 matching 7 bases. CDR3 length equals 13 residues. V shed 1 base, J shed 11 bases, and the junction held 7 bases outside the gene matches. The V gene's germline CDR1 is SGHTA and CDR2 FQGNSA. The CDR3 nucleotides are TGTGCCAGCAGCTTAGAACTAGTACAGGGGCAGTACTTC. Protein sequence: CASSLELVQGQYF.

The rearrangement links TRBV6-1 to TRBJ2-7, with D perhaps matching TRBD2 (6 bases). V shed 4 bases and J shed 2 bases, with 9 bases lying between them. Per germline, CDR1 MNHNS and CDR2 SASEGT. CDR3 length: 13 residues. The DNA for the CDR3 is TGTGCCAGCAGTGGACCGGGAGCCTACGAGCAGTACTTC. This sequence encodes CASSGPGAYEQYF.

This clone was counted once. This CDR3 reads CASSFFAAGDTEAFF. CDR3 nucleotide sequence: TGTGCCAGCAGCTTCTTTGCGGCCGGGGACACTGAAGCTTTCTTT. This chain connects TRBV13 to TRBJ1-1, with no clear D. Germline V gene lookup returns CDR1 PRHDT and CDR2 FYEKMQ (reference sequence). The CDR3 has 15 residues. V was clipped by 3 bases and J by 3 bases, with 14 bases between them.

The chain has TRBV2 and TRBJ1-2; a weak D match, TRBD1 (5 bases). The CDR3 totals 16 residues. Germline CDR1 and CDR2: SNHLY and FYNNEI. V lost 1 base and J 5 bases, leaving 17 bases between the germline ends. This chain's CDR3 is CASSEGVRGPFYGYTF. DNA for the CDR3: TGTGCCAGCAGTGAAGGTGTAAGGGGCCCATTTTATGGCTACACCTTC.

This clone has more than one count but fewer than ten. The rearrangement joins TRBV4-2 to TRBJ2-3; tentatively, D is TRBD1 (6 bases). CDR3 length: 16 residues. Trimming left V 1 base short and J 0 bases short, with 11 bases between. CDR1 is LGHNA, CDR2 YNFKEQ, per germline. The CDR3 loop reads CASSQVTTGSTDTQYF. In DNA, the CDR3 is TGTGCCAGCAGCCAAGTAACTACAGGGAGCACAGATACGCAGTATTTT.

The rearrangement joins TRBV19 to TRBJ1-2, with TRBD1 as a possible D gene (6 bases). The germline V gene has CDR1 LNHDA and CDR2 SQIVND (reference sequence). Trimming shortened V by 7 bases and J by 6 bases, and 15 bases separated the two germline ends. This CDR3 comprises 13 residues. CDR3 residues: CASTRDRINGYTF. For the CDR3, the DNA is TGTGCCAGTACTCGTGACAGGATCAATGGCTACACCTTC. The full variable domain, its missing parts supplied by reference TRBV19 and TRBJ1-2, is DGGITQSPKYLFRKEGQNVTLSCEQNLNHDAMYWYRQDPGQGLRLIYYSQIVNDFQKGDIAEGYSVSREKKESFPLTVTSAQKNPTAFYLCASTRDRINGYTFGSGTRLTVV.

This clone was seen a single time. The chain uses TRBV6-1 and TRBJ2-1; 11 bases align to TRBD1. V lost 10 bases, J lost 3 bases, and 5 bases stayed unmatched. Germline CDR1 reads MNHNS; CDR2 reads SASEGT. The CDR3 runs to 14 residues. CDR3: CATTGTGGYNEQFF. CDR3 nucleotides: TGTGCCACCACCGGGACAGGGGGCTACAATGAGCAGTTCTTC.

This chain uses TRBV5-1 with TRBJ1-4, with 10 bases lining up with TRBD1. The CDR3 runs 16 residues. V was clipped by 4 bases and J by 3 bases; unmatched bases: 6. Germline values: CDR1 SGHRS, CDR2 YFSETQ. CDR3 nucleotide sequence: TGCGCCAGCAGCGGGGGACAGGGGCTAGCTAATGAAAAACTGTTTTTT. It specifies CASSGGQGLANEKLFF. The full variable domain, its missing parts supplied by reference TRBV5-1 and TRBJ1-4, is KAGVTQTPRYLIKTRGQQVTLSCSPISGHRSVSWYQQTPGQGLQFLFEYFSETQRNKGNFPGRFSGRQFSNSRSEMNVSTLELGDSALYLCASSGGQGLANEKLFFGSGTQLSVL.

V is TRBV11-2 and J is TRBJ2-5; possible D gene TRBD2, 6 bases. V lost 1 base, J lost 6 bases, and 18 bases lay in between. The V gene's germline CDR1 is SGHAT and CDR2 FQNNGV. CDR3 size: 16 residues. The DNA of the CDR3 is TGTGCCAGCAGCTTAGGGGCCGGGGGAGGTCGGAAGACCCAGTACTTC. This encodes CASSLGAGGGRKTQYF.

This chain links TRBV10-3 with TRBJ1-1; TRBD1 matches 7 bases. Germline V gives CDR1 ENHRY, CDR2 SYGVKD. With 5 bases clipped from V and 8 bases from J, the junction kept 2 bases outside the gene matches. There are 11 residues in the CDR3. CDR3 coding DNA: TGTGCCATCAGTTCACAGGGGGAAGCTTTCTTT. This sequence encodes CAISSQGEAFF.

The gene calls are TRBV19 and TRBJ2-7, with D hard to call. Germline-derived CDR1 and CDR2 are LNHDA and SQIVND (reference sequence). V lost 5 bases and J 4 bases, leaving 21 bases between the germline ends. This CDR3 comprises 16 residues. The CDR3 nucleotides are TGTGCCAGTAGTTCACAAAGTAGTACGTTGGGGTACGAGCAGTACTTC. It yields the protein CASSSQSSTLGYEQYF.

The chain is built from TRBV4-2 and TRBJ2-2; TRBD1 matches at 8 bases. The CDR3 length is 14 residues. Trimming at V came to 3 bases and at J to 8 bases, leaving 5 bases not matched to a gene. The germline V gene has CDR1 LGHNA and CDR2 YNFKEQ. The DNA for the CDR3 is TGTGCCAGCAGCCAGACAGGGGAGACAGGGGAGCTGTTTTTT. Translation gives CASSQTGETGELFF.

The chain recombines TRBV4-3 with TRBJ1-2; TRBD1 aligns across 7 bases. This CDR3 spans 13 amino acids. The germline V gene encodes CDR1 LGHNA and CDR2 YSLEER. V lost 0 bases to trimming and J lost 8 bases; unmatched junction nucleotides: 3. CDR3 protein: CASSQEVDRGYTF. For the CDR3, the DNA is TGCGCCAGCAGCCAAGAGGTGGACAGGGGCTACACCTTC.

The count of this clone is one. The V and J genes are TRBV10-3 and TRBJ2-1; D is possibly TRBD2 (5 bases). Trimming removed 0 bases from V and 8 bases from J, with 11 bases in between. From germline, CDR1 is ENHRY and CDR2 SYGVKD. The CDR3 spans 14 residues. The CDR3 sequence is CAISESQSGHEQFF. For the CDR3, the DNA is TGTGCCATCAGTGAGTCGCAAAGCGGCCATGAGCAGTTCTTC.

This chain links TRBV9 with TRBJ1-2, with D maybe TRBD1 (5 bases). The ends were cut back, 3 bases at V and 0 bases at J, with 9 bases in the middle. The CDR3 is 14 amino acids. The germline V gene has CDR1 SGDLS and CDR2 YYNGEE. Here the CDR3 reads CASSETVTNYGYTF. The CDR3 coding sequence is TGTGCCAGCAGCGAGACAGTGACTAACTATGGCTACACCTTC.

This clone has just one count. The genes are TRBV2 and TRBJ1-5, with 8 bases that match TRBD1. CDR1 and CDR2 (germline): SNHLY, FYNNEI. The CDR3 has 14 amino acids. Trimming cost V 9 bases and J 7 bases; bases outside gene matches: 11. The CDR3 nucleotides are TGTGCCAGTGCTCGGACAGGGAGAGACCAGCCCCAGCATTTT. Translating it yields CASARTGRDQPQHF.

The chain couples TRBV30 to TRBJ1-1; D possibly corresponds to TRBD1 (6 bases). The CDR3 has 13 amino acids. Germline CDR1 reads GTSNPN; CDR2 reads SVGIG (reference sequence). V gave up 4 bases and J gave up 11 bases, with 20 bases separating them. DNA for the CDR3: TGTGCCTGGAAAAAGACCGACAGGTTTGTTGCTTTCTTT. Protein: CAWKKTDRFVAFF.

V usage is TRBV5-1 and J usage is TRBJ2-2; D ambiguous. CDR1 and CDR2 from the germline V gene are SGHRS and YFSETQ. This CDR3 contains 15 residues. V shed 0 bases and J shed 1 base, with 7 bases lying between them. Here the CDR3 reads CASSLAAQNTGELFF. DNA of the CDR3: TGCGCCAGCAGCTTGGCGGCCCAGAACACCGGGGAGCTGTTTTTT.

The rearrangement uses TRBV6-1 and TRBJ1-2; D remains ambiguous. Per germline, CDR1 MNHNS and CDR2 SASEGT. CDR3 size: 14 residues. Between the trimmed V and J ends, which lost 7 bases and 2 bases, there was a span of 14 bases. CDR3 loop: CASTSREGNYGYTF. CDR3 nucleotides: TGTGCCAGCACGTCCCGGGAAGGGAACTATGGCTACACCTTC.

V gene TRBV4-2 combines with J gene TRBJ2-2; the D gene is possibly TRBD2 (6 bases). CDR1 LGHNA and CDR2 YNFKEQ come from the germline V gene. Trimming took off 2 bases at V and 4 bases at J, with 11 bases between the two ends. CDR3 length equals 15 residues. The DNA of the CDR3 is TGTGCCAGCAGCCAACGCTCCGGGGGCACCGGGGAGCTGTTTTTT. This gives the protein CASSQRSGGTGELFF.

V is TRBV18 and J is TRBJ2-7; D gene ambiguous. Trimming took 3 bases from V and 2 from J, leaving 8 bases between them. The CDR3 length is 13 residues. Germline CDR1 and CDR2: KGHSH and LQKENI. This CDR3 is CASSPGEAYEQYF. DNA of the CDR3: TGTGCCAGCTCACCCGGCGAAGCCTACGAGCAGTACTTC. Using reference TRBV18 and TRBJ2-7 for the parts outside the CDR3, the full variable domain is NAGVMQNPRHLVRRRGQEARLRCSPMKGHSHVYWYRQLPEEGLKFMVYLQKENIIDESGMPKERFSAEFPKEGPSILRIQQVVRGDSAAYFCASSPGEAYEQYFGPGTRLTVT.

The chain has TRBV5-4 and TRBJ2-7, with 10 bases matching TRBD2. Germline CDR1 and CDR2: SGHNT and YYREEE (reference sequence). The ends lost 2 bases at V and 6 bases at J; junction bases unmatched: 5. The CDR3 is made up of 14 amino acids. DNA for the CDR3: TGTGCCAGCAGCTTAACTAGCGGGACGGGCGAGCAGTACTTC. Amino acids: CASSLTSGTGEQYF.

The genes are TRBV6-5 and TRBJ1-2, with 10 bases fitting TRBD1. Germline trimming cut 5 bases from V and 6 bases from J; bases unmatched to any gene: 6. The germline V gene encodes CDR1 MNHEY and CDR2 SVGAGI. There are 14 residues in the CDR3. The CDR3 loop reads CASSDRGPSHGYTF. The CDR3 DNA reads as TGTGCCAGCAGTGACAGGGGGCCTTCCCATGGCTACACCTTC.

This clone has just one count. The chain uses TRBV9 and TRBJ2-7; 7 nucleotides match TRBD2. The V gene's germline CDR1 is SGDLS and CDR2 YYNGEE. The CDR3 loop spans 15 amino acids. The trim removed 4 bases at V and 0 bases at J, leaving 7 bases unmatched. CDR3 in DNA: TGTGCCAGCAGCTCAGCTAGCGGAGGCTCCTACGAGCAGTACTTC. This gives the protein CASSSASGGSYEQYF.

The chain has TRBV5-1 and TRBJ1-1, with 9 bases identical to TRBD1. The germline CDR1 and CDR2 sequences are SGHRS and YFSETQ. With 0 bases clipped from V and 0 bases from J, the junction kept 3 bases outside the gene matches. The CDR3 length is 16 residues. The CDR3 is CASSLGQGGMNTEAFF. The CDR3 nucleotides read TGCGCCAGCAGCTTGGGACAGGGGGGAATGAACACTGAAGCTTTCTTT.

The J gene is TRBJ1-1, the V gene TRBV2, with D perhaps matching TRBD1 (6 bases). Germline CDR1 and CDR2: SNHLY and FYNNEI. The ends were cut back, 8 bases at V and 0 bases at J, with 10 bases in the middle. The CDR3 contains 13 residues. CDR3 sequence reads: CASHRDLNTEAFF. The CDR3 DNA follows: TGTGCCAGCCACAGGGACTTGAACACTGAAGCTTTCTTT. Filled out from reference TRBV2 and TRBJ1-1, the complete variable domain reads EPEVTQTPSHQVTQMGQEVILRCVPISNHLYFYWYRQILGQKVEFLVSFYNNEISEKSEIFDDQFSVERPDGSNFTLKIRSTKLEDSAMYFCASHRDLNTEAFFGQGTRLTVV.

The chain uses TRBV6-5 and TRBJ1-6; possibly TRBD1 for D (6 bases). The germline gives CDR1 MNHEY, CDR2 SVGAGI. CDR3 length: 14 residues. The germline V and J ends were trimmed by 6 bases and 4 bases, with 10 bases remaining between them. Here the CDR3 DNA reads TGTGCCAGCAGCTTGGACAGTTATAATTCACCCCTCCACTTT. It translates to CASSLDSYNSPLHF.

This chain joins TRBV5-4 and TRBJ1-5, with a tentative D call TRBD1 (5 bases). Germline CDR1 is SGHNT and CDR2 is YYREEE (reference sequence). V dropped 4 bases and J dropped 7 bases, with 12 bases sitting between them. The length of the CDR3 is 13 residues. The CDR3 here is CASSQDGDQPQHF. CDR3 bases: TGTGCCAGCAGCCAAGATGGGGACCAGCCCCAGCATTTT.

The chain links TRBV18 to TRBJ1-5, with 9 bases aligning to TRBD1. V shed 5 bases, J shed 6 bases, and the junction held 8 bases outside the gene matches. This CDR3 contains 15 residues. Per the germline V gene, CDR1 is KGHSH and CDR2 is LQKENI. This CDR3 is CASSTGQGSVQPQHF. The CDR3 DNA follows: TGTGCCAGCTCAACCGGACAGGGGTCGGTTCAGCCCCAGCATTTT.

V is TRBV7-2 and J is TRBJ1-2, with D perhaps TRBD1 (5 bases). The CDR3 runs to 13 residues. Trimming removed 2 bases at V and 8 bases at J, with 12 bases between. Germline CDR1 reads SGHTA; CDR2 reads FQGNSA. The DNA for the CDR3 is TGTGCCAGCAGCTTAAGCAGGGTGTGGGGCTACACCTTC. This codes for CASSLSRVWGYTF.